The 21 T cell receptor beta chains reported below all come from one sample, sequenced in a study of cytomegalovirus exposure and HLA in healthy donors. The PCR ran on 60 Vbeta and 13 Jbeta primers. Some clones are missing from TCRdb's copy, which holds only in-frame ones; the method was immunoSEQ multiplex PCR. Of some 150,000 clones listed, around three quarters are singletons. The sample was PBMCs. The receptors come from a middle-aged woman in good health and CMV-seropositive.

The chain recombines TRBV27 with TRBJ1-1; no clear D. Germline values: CDR1 MNHEY, CDR2 SMNVEV (reference sequence). The CDR3 length is 15 residues. The V end was cut by 6 bases, the J end by 1 base, with 15 bases between. The CDR3 region is CASSLASLGNTEAFF. In nucleotides, the CDR3 is TGTGCCAGCAGCTTAGCTAGTCTGGGGAACACTGAAGCTTTCTTT.

The CDR3 here is CASSLDRWNEKLFF. In DNA form, the CDR3 reads TGTGCCAGCAGCTTGGACAGGTGGAATGAAAAACTGTTTTTT. The chain uses TRBV7-9 and TRBJ1-4; 7 nucleotides agree with TRBD1. Per the germline V gene, CDR1 is SEHNR and CDR2 is FQNEAQ (reference sequence). This CDR3 is built from 14 residues. V was pared by 3 bases and J by 5 bases, with 3 bases of the junction left unmatched. Combining the CDR3 with reference TRBV7-9 and TRBJ1-4 gives the whole variable domain DTGVSQNPRHKITKRGQNVTFRCDPISEHNRLYWYRQTLGQGPEFLTYFQNEAQLEKSRLLSDRFSAERPKGSFSTLEIQRTEQGDSAMYLCASSLDRWNEKLFFGSGTQLSVL.

The table lists this clone with a few counts. Other DNA sequences in this specimen translate into the identical CDR3. V is TRBV5-5 and J is TRBJ1-2; D is uncertain. Germline V lookup: CDR1 SGHKS, CDR2 YYEKEE (reference sequence). The length of the CDR3 is 16 residues. The ends were cut back, 0 bases at V and 5 bases at J, with 17 bases in the middle. CDR3 sequence: CASSLDLRSATYGYTF. DNA for the CDR3: TGTGCCAGCAGCTTGGATTTGCGGTCAGCTACTTATGGCTACACCTTC. Drawing the rest from reference TRBV5-5 and TRBJ1-2, the complete variable domain is DAGVTQSPTHLIKTRGQQVTLRCSPISGHKSVSWYQQVLGQGPQFIFQYYEKEERGRGNFPDRFSARQFPNYSSELNVNALLLGDSALYLCASSLDLRSATYGYTFGSGTRLTVV.

The V call is TRBV6-6, the J call TRBJ1-6, with 7 bases fitting TRBD1. The germline V gene has CDR1 MNHNY and CDR2 SVGAGI (reference sequence). The CDR3 contains 14 residues. Trimming at V came to 3 bases and at J to 6 bases, leaving 2 bases not matched to a gene. The CDR3 protein is CASSYWDSNSPLHF. CDR3 bases: TGTGCCAGCAGTTATTGGGACAGTAATTCACCCCTCCACTTT.

The chain recombines TRBV6-6 with TRBJ2-7; 7 bases are a match to TRBD2. CDR1 and CDR2 from the germline V gene are MNHNY and SVGAGI (reference sequence). The CDR3 loop spans 15 amino acids. V was pared by 7 bases and J by 0 bases, with 9 bases of the junction left unmatched. For the CDR3, the DNA is TGTGCCAGCACCGAGGGGTGGGGGGGCTCCTACGAGCAGTACTTC. It yields the protein CASTEGWGGSYEQYF.

The rearrangement joins TRBV28 to TRBJ1-2; D gene unclear. V lost 2 bases to trimming and J lost 4 bases, with 11 bases between them. Germline lookup yields CDR1 MDHEN and CDR2 SYDVKM. The CDR3 sequence is 14 residues long. CDR3 residues: CASSLTVLRYGYTF. The CDR3 DNA reads as TGTGCCAGCAGTTTAACAGTATTACGCTATGGCTACACCTTC.

This chain joins TRBV10-3 and TRBJ1-1; 7 nucleotides align to TRBD1. The V gene's germline CDR1 is ENHRY and CDR2 SYGVKD. V was clipped by 7 bases and J by 0 bases; unmatched bases: 5. This CDR3 is built from 14 residues. Here the CDR3 reads CAITRDSLNTEAFF. Written as DNA, the CDR3 is TGTGCCATCACTCGGGACAGCTTGAACACTGAAGCTTTCTTT.

The chain recombines TRBV7-9 with TRBJ2-7; 7 bases map to TRBD1. Germline CDR1 and CDR2: SEHNR and FQNEAQ (reference sequence). Trimming took 5 bases from V and 4 from J; bases not matched to a gene: 5. The CDR3 extends over 13 amino acids. CDR3 loop: CASSVGTEYEQYF. CDR3 in DNA: TGTGCCAGCAGCGTTGGGACAGAATACGAGCAGTACTTC.

The CDR3 bases are TGTGCCACCAGCCCCCGGGACAGGGATCCTAATGAAAAACTGTTTTTT. It codes for CATSPRDRDPNEKLFF. V gene TRBV15 combines with J gene TRBJ1-4; TRBD1 matches 9 bases. The CDR3 extends over 16 amino acids. J gave up 3 bases and V 5 bases, and 7 bases lay outside the gene matches. Per germline, CDR1 LNHNV and CDR2 YYDKDF (reference sequence). Drawing the rest from reference TRBV15 and TRBJ1-4, the complete variable domain is DAMVIQNPRYQVTQFGKPVTLSCSQTLNHNVMYWYQQKSSQAPKLLFHYYDKDFNNEADTPDNFQSRRPNTSFCFLDIRSPGLGDTAMYLCATSPRDRDPNEKLFFGSGTQLSVL.

The sample holds one count of this clone. The chain combines TRBV6-5 with TRBJ2-3, with 8 bases matching TRBD2. Germline-derived CDR1 and CDR2 are MNHEY and SVGAGI. After removal of 7 bases from V and 3 bases from J, the junction contained 6 bases not matched to a gene. This CDR3 has 14 residues. The CDR3 sequence is CASNNGGGTDTQYF. The CDR3 region has the DNA TGTGCCAGCAACAACGGGGGGGGAACAGATACGCAGTATTTT.

The chain is built from TRBV28 and TRBJ2-7, with D maybe TRBD2 (6 bases). Trimming took 5 bases from V and 1 from J, leaving 18 bases between them. Germline-derived CDR1 and CDR2 are MDHEN and SYDVKM. The CDR3 consists of 16 residues. This CDR3 reads CASSPQGGEHSYEQYF. CDR3 sequence (DNA): TGTGCCAGCAGTCCTCAGGGCGGGGAGCATTCCTACGAGCAGTACTTC.

A few counts support this clone. The chain combines TRBV4-1 with TRBJ2-3; 11 bases map to TRBD2. The CDR3 runs to 17 residues. Unmatched junction bases numbered 9, after V lost 0 bases and J lost 7 bases. CDR1 and CDR2 (germline): MGHRA, YSYEKL. The CDR3 DNA sequence: TGCGCCAGCAGCCAAGATCGGGCTAGCGGGGGGTTATATACGCAGTATTTT. As protein: CASSQDRASGGLYTQYF.

The rearrangement links TRBV5-1 to TRBJ1-4; TRBD1 agrees at 8 bases. Losses at the gene ends were 0 bases for V and 2 bases for J; bases not matched to a gene: 6. Germline V gene data show CDR1 as SGHRS and CDR2 as YFSETQ. CDR3 length: 17 residues. CDR3 loop: CASSLGQGASTNEKLFF. CDR3 in DNA: TGCGCCAGCAGCTTGGGGCAGGGGGCATCGACTAATGAAAAACTGTTTTTT.

In DNA form, the CDR3 reads TGTGCCAGCACCATTGGGGGGGGGAGCTCCTACGAGCAGTACTTC. Encoded protein: CASTIGGGSSYEQYF. The rearrangement links TRBV6-6 to TRBJ2-7, with 7 positions matching TRBD2. Germline-derived CDR1 and CDR2 are MNHNY and SVGAGI (reference sequence). J lost 0 bases, V lost 7 bases, and 9 bases had no gene match. The CDR3 sequence is 15 residues long.

As for this clone: An end of the junction differs from the germline gene, which may be a read error. This chain connects TRBV7-9 to TRBJ1-1; D unclear. The CDR3 totals 13 residues. The germline CDR1 and CDR2 sequences are SEHNR and FQNEAQ (reference sequence). CDR3 in DNA: TGTTCCAGCCTCGGCGGAGGGAACACTGAAGCTTTCTTT. Translating it yields CSSLGGGNTEAFF.

The V and J genes are TRBV6-1 and TRBJ2-3, with TRBD2 matching 7 bases. V dropped 6 bases and J dropped 11; count of bases not matched to a gene: 11. The CDR3 consists of 13 residues. In germline, CDR1 is MNHNS, CDR2 SASEGT. In DNA form, the CDR3 reads TGTGCCAGCAGCCCCGTAGAGGCGGGGGAGCAGTATTTT. It specifies CASSPVEAGEQYF.

The V call is TRBV5-4, the J call TRBJ2-3; 12 positions match TRBD2. J gave up 2 bases and V 2 bases, and 3 bases lay outside the gene matches. Germline CDR1 SGHNT, CDR2 YYREEE (reference sequence). There are 16 residues in the CDR3. CDR3 DNA: TGTGCCAGCAGCTTAAGACTAGCGGGGGACACAGATACGCAGTATTTT. Protein sequence: CASSLRLAGDTDTQYF.

The chain joins TRBV20-1 to TRBJ1-1, with D uncertain. This CDR3 is built from 11 residues. CDR1 and CDR2 (germline): DFQATT, SNEGSKA (reference sequence). DNA for the CDR3: TGCAGCTCCAACATGAACACTGAAGCTTTCTTT. Translation: CSSNMNTEAFF.

The V and J genes are TRBV18 and TRBJ1-1; D is possibly TRBD1 (5 bases). Trimming left V 5 bases short and J 0 bases short, with 7 bases between. CDR1 and CDR2 (germline): KGHSH, LQKENI. This CDR3 contains 13 residues. CDR3 nucleotide sequence: TGTGCCAGCTCAGGGGGGGTGAACACTGAAGCTTTCTTT. Translation: CASSGGVNTEAFF. Full variable domain (remainder filled in from reference TRBV18 and TRBJ1-1): NAGVMQNPRHLVRRRGQEARLRCSPMKGHSHVYWYRQLPEEGLKFMVYLQKENIIDESGMPKERFSAEFPKEGPSILRIQQVVRGDSAAYFCASSGGVNTEAFFGQGTRLTVV.

This clone has only a few counts. The chain combines TRBV19 with TRBJ2-4, with 7 bases matching TRBD1. The CDR3 contains 17 residues. Germline V gene sequence: CDR1 LNHDA, CDR2 SQIVND (reference sequence). V lost 4 bases and J lost 1; bases outside the gene matches: 10. The CDR3 protein is CASSTRGTEWAKNIQYF. The CDR3 DNA is TGTGCCAGTAGTACTAGGGGGACAGAATGGGCCAAAAACATTCAGTACTTC. Full variable domain (remainder filled in from reference TRBV19 and TRBJ2-4): DGGITQSPKYLFRKEGQNVTLSCEQNLNHDAMYWYRQDPGQGLRLIYYSQIVNDFQKGDIAEGYSVSREKKESFPLTVTSAQKNPTAFYLCASSTRGTEWAKNIQYFGAGTRLSVL.

V is TRBV13 and J is TRBJ1-1, with D possibly TRBD1 on 5 matching bases. Germline assignment: CDR1 PRHDT and CDR2 FYEKMQ (reference sequence). The CDR3 is 12 amino acids. V was shortened by 2 bases and J by 8 bases, with 9 bases between the two germline ends. DNA of the CDR3: TGTGCCAGCAGCTTATCGCGGGGGGAAGCTTTCTTT. Protein sequence: CASSLSRGEAFF.